One and the same sample provided the 27 T cell receptor beta chains below, sequenced in a study of T cells after yellow fever vaccination. TCRdb reprocessed the 5' RACE reads with MiXCR, giving one entry per CDR3 protein. The profile shows 250,000 to 350,000 distinct CDR3 sequences, around 8.6% of them singletons. Specimen: CD4+ T cells sorted from PBMCs, collected 5 days after the yellow fever booster vaccination. The receptors come from a man between 18 and 29 years old who received the YFV17D yellow fever vaccine.

The rearrangement uses TRBV7-2 and TRBJ2-7; no reliable D call. Trimming removed 0 bases from V and 1 base from J, with 4 bases in between. Germline CDR1 is SGHTA and CDR2 is FQGNSA. The CDR3 is made up of 13 amino acids. CDR3: CASSLAVSYEQYV. In DNA, the CDR3 is TGTGCCAGCAGCTTAGCCGTATCCTACGAGCAGTACGTC.

The rearrangement joins TRBV6-6 to TRBJ1-1, with D possibly being TRBD1 (5 bases). CDR1 is MNHNY and CDR2 is SVGAGI in the germline V gene (reference sequence). Trimming removed 0 bases at V and 1 base at J, with 9 bases between. The CDR3 has 15 residues. For the CDR3, the DNA is TGTGCCAGCAGTTACTCTAGACAGCCGAACACTGAAGCTTTCTTT. The encoded protein is CASSYSRQPNTEAFF.

In its sample, this clonotype was seen a few times. This rearrangement joins TRBV12-3 or TRBV12-4 to TRBJ2-2; 7 bases agree with TRBD1. This CDR3 comprises 15 residues. V lost 3 bases, J lost 6 bases, and 7 bases stayed unmatched. The CDR3 sequence is CASSFGLGGSGELFF. Written as DNA, the CDR3 is TGTGCCAGCAGTTTTGGCCTAGGGGGCTCCGGGGAGCTGTTTTTT.

At least ten counts were recorded for this clonotype. CDR3 DNA: TGCGCCAGCAGCCCCGCAGGCAACACCGGGGAGCTGTTTTTT. Amino acids: CASSPAGNTGELFF. This chain uses TRBV5-1 with TRBJ2-2; D is ambiguous. The CDR3 is 14 amino acids. Trimming left V 4 bases short and J 2 bases short, with 9 bases between. Per germline, CDR1 SGHRS and CDR2 YFSETQ. Full variable domain (outside the CDR3, taken from reference TRBV5-1 and TRBJ2-2): KAGVTQTPRYLIKTRGQQVTLSCSPISGHRSVSWYQQTPGQGLQFLFEYFSETQRNKGNFPGRFSGRQFSNSRSEMNVSTLELGDSALYLCASSPAGNTGELFFGEGSRLTVL.

This clonotype was counted only a few times. The chain employs TRBV24-1 and TRBJ2-6; possibly TRBD1 or TRBD2 for D (5 bases each). The CDR3 length is 18 residues. Germline V gene data show CDR1 as KGHDR and CDR2 as SFDVKD. The germline V and J ends were trimmed by 2 bases and 0 bases, with 13 bases remaining between them. CDR3 nucleotides: TGTGCCACCAGTGATTCCCCGGGACGGAACTCTGGGGCCAACGTCCTGACTTTC. Its translation: CATSDSPGRNSGANVLTF.

This clonotype was detected ten times or more. The V call is TRBV29-1, the J call TRBJ2-7; tentative D call: TRBD2 (6 bases). The CDR3 length is 13 residues. The V end was cut by 6 bases, the J end by 4 bases, with 16 bases between. Germline loops: CDR1 SQVTM, CDR2 ANQGSEA. CDR3 region: CSVVLGGAYEQYF. The CDR3 DNA sequence: TGCAGCGTCGTACTCGGCGGGGCATACGAGCAGTACTTC.

The chain couples TRBV19 to TRBJ2-3; TRBD1 or TRBD2 may be the D gene (5 bases each). The V gene's germline CDR1 is LNHDA and CDR2 SQIVND (reference sequence). V lost 4 bases and J 2 bases, leaving 13 bases between the germline ends. CDR3 length: 15 amino acids. CDR3 DNA sequence: TGTGCCAGTAGTACCCGACAGCGGTTCACAGATACGCAGTATTTT. This codes for CASSTRQRFTDTQYF.

This clonotype was seen more than once but under ten times. This chain uses TRBV28 with TRBJ2-1, with 7 bases aligning to TRBD1. The V and J ends lost 6 bases and 4 bases, in that order; junction bases with no gene match: 12. Germline V gene data show CDR1 as MDHEN and CDR2 as SYDVKM. This CDR3 region has 16 residues. The DNA of the CDR3 is TGTGCCAGCAGCCCCACCCGGGACAGTCGGTACAATGAGCAGTTCTTC. Its translation is CASSPTRDSRYNEQFF.

V gene TRBV24-1 combines with J gene TRBJ2-3, with D possibly TRBD2 on 7 matching bases. The CDR3 is 15 amino acids. Germline V gene sequence: CDR1 KGHDR, CDR2 SFDVKD. Trimming left V 5 bases short and J 4 bases short, with 15 bases between. The chain's CDR3 is CATSAWGGRPDTQYF. DNA of the CDR3: TGTGCCACCAGTGCCTGGGGGGGCCGCCCAGATACGCAGTATTTT.

This chain links TRBV4-3 with TRBJ2-1; 11 positions agree with TRBD2. V shed 4 bases, J shed 1 base, and the junction held 12 bases outside the gene matches. Germline V CDR1 and CDR2: LGHNA, YSLEER. The CDR3 runs to 19 residues. The CDR3 region is CASSRRLAGPMGSYNEQFF. The CDR3 nucleotides are TGCGCCAGCAGCCGCCGACTAGCGGGGCCGATGGGGTCCTACAATGAGCAGTTCTTC.

With respect to this clonotype: The DNA is omitted, as the CDR3 cannot be located on it reliably, and the CDR3 follows TCRdb's listing. This sequence joins TRBV28 and TRBJ2-4; TRBD1, the table's D call, was not compared with the DNA. Counting both end residues, the CDR3 totals 12 amino acids. Germline V gene data show CDR1 as MDHEN and CDR2 as SYDVKM. CDR3 in amino acids: CASSLFGTGAHF.

This clonotype has a count of ten or more. The rearrangement joins TRBV5-4 to TRBJ1-1; tentatively, D is TRBD1 (5 bases). The V gene lost 1 base and the J gene lost 3 bases, with 10 bases spanning the gap. Germline V gene data show CDR1 as SGHNT and CDR2 as YYREEE (reference sequence). CDR3 length: 14 amino acids. CDR3 in DNA: TGTGCCAGCAGCTTGTATCAGGGCGACACTGAAGCTTTCTTT. This gives the protein CASSLYQGDTEAFF.

This clonotype has more than one count but fewer than ten. The rearrangement joins TRBV2 to TRBJ2-1; 11 nucleotides agree with TRBD2. V trimming: 6 bases; J trimming: 12 bases; junction bases outside the gene matches: 16. The CDR3 is 16 residues long. Germline loops: CDR1 SNHLY, CDR2 FYNNEI. CDR3 DNA sequence: TGTGCCAGCAGACGTACGCCGGGACTAGCGGTTACAGGGCAGTTCTTC. This encodes CASRRTPGLAVTGQFF. Filled out from reference TRBV2 and TRBJ2-1, the complete variable domain reads EPEVTQTPSHQVTQMGQEVILRCVPISNHLYFYWYRQILGQKVEFLVSFYNNEISEKSEIFDDQFSVERPDGSNFTLKIRSTKLEDSAMYFCASRRTPGLAVTGQFFGPGTRLTVL.

This clonotype was found many times. The rearrangement links TRBV7-2 to TRBJ2-7; 8 bases agree with TRBD1. This CDR3 spans 15 amino acids. Germline CDR1 is SGHTA and CDR2 is FQGNSA. J was trimmed by 4 bases and V by 5 bases; bases with no gene match: 10. The CDR3 coding sequence is TGTGCCAGCAGCACACCCCAGGGGGCCCGATACGAGCAGTACTTC. Translation gives CASSTPQGARYEQYF. The complete variable domain, with remaining parts taken from reference TRBV7-2 and TRBJ2-7, reads GAGVSQSPSNKVTEKGKDVELRCDPISGHTALYWYRQSLGQGLEFLIYFQGNSAPDKSGLPSDRFSAERTGGSVSTLTIQRTQQEDSAVYLCASSTPQGARYEQYFGPGTRLTVT.

The DNA for the CDR3 is TGTGCCACCAGTGATATGATTACAGGGGGGAGGCAAGAGACCCAGTACTTC. Its protein is CATSDMITGGRQETQYF. This chain uses TRBV24-1 with TRBJ2-5; TRBD1 matches at 8 bases. CDR3 size: 17 residues. J was trimmed by 2 bases and V by 3 bases; bases with no gene match: 10. The germline V gene encodes CDR1 KGHDR and CDR2 SFDVKD.

This chain links TRBV15 with TRBJ1-2; a possible D gene is TRBD1 (5 bases). Germline values: CDR1 LNHNV, CDR2 YYDKDF (reference sequence). The CDR3 has 13 residues. Trimming left V 6 bases short and J 6 bases short, with 14 bases between. CDR3: CATSSGVGDGYTF. CDR3 nucleotide sequence: TGTGCCACCAGTTCGGGGGTAGGAGATGGCTACACCTTC.

The chain is built from TRBV7-3 and TRBJ2-5; possibly TRBD2 for D (6 bases). Trimming pared 2 bases from V and 1 base from J, leaving 11 bases between. There are 15 residues in the CDR3. Per germline, CDR1 SGHTA and CDR2 FQGTGA. This chain's CDR3 is CASSLYRGSQETQYF. DNA of the CDR3: TGTGCCAGCAGCTTATATCGGGGGTCCCAAGAGACCCAGTACTTC.

J is TRBJ2-7 and V is TRBV6-6; D gene ambiguous. The V gene's germline CDR1 is MNHNY and CDR2 SVGAGI (reference sequence). V was clipped by 8 bases and J by 7 bases, with 12 bases between them. CDR3 length: 11 amino acids. CDR3 bases: TGTGCCAGCTCCCTCATGGGAGAGCAGTACTTC. Translating it yields CASSLMGEQYF.

This clonotype has only a few counts. The chain recombines TRBV5-4 with TRBJ1-6, with D possibly matching TRBD1 (6 bases). The germline V and J ends were trimmed by 4 bases and 10 bases, with 15 bases remaining between them. The germline gives CDR1 SGHNT, CDR2 YYREEE (reference sequence). The CDR3 spans 14 residues. CDR3 coding DNA: TGTGCCAGCAGCCCCGACGGGGGCCAATCACCCCTCCACTTT. It codes for CASSPDGGQSPLHF.

This clonotype was seen more than once but under ten times. The chain carries TRBV7-8 and TRBJ1-6, with D unresolved. Germline CDR1 and CDR2: SGHVS and FQNEAQ. The CDR3 is 14 amino acids. The ends were cut back, 1 base at V and 8 bases at J, with 9 bases in the middle. CDR3 residues: CASSLGGFDSPLHF. CDR3 in DNA: TGTGCCAGCAGCTTAGGGGGATTCGATTCACCCCTCCACTTT.

Concerning this clonotype: One junction end does not reproduce the germline sequence, and a read error may be involved. The chain combines TRBV18 with TRBJ2-1, with TRBD1 matching 9 bases. This CDR3 contains 14 residues. The germline gives CDR1 KGHSH, CDR2 LQKENI. DNA for the CDR3: TGTGCCAGCTCGCGGGACAGGGTCTACTATGAGCAGTTCTTC. Translated: CASSRDRVYYEQFF.

This clonotype turned up a few times. The chain recombines TRBV3-1 with TRBJ1-5, with D tentatively TRBD1 (5 bases). This CDR3 spans 16 amino acids. In germline, CDR1 is LGHDT, CDR2 YNNKEL (reference sequence). Trimming removed 4 bases at V and 0 bases at J, with 13 bases between. The CDR3 loop reads CASSPGTGGSNQPQHF. The DNA of the CDR3 is TGTGCCAGCAGCCCCGGGACGGGGGGTAGCAATCAGCCCCAGCATTTT.

Regarding this clonotype: One end of the junction varies from germline; a read error may be responsible. This sequence joins TRBV28 and TRBJ2-5; 14 nucleotides align to TRBD2. The CDR3 spans 14 residues. CDR1 and CDR2 from the germline V gene are MDHEN and SYDVKM. CDR3 bases: TGTGCCAGCAAACCGGGACTAGCGGGGGCCCTCCCGCACTTC. It specifies CASKPGLAGALPHF. The complete variable domain, with remaining parts taken from reference TRBV28 and TRBJ2-5, reads DVKVTQSSRYLVKRTGEKVFLECVQDMDHENMFWYRQDPGLGLRLIYFSYDVKMKEKGDIPEGYSVSREKKERFSLILESASTNQTSMYLCASKPGLAGALPHFGPGTRLLVL.

This clonotype was counted a few times. The gene calls are TRBV7-9 and TRBJ1-2; 8 nucleotides line up with TRBD1. The trim removed 5 bases at V and 2 bases at J, leaving 7 bases unmatched. Germline CDR1 reads SEHNR; CDR2 reads FQNEAQ (reference sequence). The CDR3 has 15 residues. CDR3 protein: CASSPRQGMNYGYTF. The CDR3 DNA reads TGTGCCAGCAGCCCACGACAGGGGATGAACTATGGCTACACCTTC. Drawing the rest from reference TRBV7-9 and TRBJ1-2, the complete variable domain is DTGVSQNPRHKITKRGQNVTFRCDPISEHNRLYWYRQTLGQGPEFLTYFQNEAQLEKSRLLSDRFSAERPKGSFSTLEIQRTEQGDSAMYLCASSPRQGMNYGYTFGSGTRLTVV.

The rearrangement uses TRBV15 and TRBJ1-2, with 7 positions matching TRBD1. Germline lookup yields CDR1 LNHNV and CDR2 YYDKDF (reference sequence). V gave up 5 bases and J gave up 7 bases; unmatched junction bases: 1. The CDR3 length is 11 residues. The CDR3 sequence is CATSQGGGYTF. Here the CDR3 DNA reads TGTGCCACCAGCCAGGGGGGTGGCTACACCTTC. Drawing the rest from reference TRBV15 and TRBJ1-2, the complete variable domain is DAMVIQNPRYQVTQFGKPVTLSCSQTLNHNVMYWYQQKSSQAPKLLFHYYDKDFNNEADTPDNFQSRRPNTSFCFLDIRSPGLGDTAMYLCATSQGGGYTFGSGTRLTVV.

The sample holds a few counts of this clonotype. V gene TRBV18 combines with J gene TRBJ2-3, with 7 bases identical to TRBD2. The CDR3 is made up of 16 amino acids. V lost 0 bases to trimming and J lost 6 bases; unmatched junction nucleotides: 9. The V gene's germline CDR1 is KGHSH and CDR2 LQKENI. The CDR3 region has the DNA TGTGCCAGCTCACCACCTGAGCGAGCGGGGCCGGATACGCAGTATTTT. Protein: CASSPPERAGPDTQYF.

The gene calls are TRBV9 and TRBJ2-7, with D unclear. CDR1 and CDR2 from the germline V gene are SGDLS and YYNGEE. The V end was cut by 2 bases, the J end by 5 bases, with 17 bases between. CDR3 length: 15 amino acids. The CDR3: CASSVSPRRRHEQYV. CDR3 nucleotide sequence: TGTGCCAGCAGCGTCTCCCCAAGACGTCGTCACGAGCAGTACGTC.